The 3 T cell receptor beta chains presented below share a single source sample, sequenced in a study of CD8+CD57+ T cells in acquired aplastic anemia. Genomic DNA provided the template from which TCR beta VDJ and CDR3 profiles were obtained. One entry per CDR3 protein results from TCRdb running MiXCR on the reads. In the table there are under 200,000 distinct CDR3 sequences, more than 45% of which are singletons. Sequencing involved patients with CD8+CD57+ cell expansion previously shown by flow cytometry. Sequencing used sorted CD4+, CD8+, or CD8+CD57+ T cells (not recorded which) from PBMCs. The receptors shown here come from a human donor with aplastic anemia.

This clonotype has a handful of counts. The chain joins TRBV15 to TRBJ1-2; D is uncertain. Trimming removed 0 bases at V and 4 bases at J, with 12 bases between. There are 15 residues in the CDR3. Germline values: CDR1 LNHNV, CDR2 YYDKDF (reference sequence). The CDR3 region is CATSRDSYGFYGYTF. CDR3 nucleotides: TGTGCCACCAGCAGAGATTCCTACGGATTCTATGGCTACACCTTC.

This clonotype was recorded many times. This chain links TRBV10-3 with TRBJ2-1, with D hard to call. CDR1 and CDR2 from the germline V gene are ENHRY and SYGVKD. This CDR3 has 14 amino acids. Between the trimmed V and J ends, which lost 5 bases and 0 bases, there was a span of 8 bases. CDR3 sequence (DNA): TGTGCCATCAGTACATCGAGCTCCTACAATGAGCAGTTCTTC. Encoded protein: CAISTSSSYNEQFF.

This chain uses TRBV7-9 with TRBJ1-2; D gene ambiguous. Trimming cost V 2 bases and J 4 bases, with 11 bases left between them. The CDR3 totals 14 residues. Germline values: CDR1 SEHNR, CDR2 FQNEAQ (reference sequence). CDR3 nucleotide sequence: TGTGCCAGCAGCTTAAGCCCCTCCCTCTATGGCTACACCTTC. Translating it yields CASSLSPSLYGYTF.